This T cell receptor beta chain was sequenced in a study of shared clonotypes between healthy human individuals. Terminally differentiated effector memory CD45RA+ cells were excluded by CCR7 positive selection of CD45RO-negative cells. This clone was detected once. Per the authors' pipeline: Junction-only sequences without quality scores were provided by ImmunoSEQ, so filtering was different. Method: immunoSEQ multiplex PCR; TCRdb's copy keeps in-frame clones and lacks some. V and J calls and clone size are those listed in that table; D and trimming were worked out from the DNA. The sample has roughly 600,000 clones, 95% to 98% seen once. CDR1 and CDR2 (germline): SNHLY, FYNNEI. The CDR3 has 15 residues. Trimming took 1 base from V and 5 from J, leaving 12 bases between them.

The V call is TRBV2, the J call TRBJ1-5, with no clear D. This clonotype was obtained from a man aged 30-40 years in good health. Source material: naive CD8+ T cells sorted from blood. CDR3 DNA: TGTGCCAGCAGTGAAGGGCGACCGCACGATCAGCCCCAGCATTTT. Encoded protein: CASSEGRPHDQPQHF.